The rows below give T cell receptor beta chains drawn from one sample of a study of shared clonotypes between healthy human individuals. The data were produced by immunoSEQ multiplex PCR, yet TCRdb's version contains in-frame clones alone and is incomplete. The table shows more than 90,000 clones, with about 68% occurring only once. Sequenced sample: memory CD8+ T cells sorted from blood. These receptors were obtained from a man aged 25 to 40 in good health. The CDR3 runs from the conserved cysteine through the conserved F or W. Each record gives: J gene, clone size, V gene, D gene, CDR3 DNA, CDR3 protein. A D gene is named only where the DNA matches it firmly. Some rows have no size entry. The others give once, few or many, or a class for an expanded clone.

>TRBJ2-5|.|TRBV14|.
TGTGCCAGCAGCCGGGACCTTCAAGAGACCCAGTACTTC
CASSRDLQETQYF
>TRBJ1-2|.|TRBV21-1|.
TGTGCCAGCAGCAAAGAGGAGTGGGGCGCGAGGGTCTATGGCTACACCTTC
CASSKEEWGARVYGYTF
>TRBJ2-1|.|TRBV7-9|TRBD2
TGTGCCAGCAGGACGAATATTTTAGGCCTAGCGGGGAATGAGCAGTTCTTC
CASRTNILGLAGNEQFF
>TRBJ1-2|.|TRBV6-5|.
TGTGCCAGCAACAATCAGGGGAGCTATGGCTACACCTTC
CASNNQGSYGYTF
>TRBJ2-1|.|TRBV20-1|.
TGCAGTGCTAGAGATGGGGATGAGCAGTTCTTC
CSARDGDEQFF
>TRBJ1-1|many|TRBV30|.
TGTGCCTGGAGTGCCGAACAGGGTCCAAGGAACACTGAAGCTTTCTTT
CAWSAEQGPRNTEAFF
>TRBJ2-3|.|TRBV28|.
TGTGCCAGCAGTTTAGGTACCGGCCCGACAGATACGCAGTATTTT
CASSLGTGPTDTQYF
>TRBJ2-7|.|TRBV4-1|.
TGCGCCAGCAGCCAAGAACCGGGACATAGCTCCTACGAGCAGTACTTC
CASSQEPGHSSYEQYF
>TRBJ2-7|once|TRBV28|TRBD2
TGTGCCAGCAGTTCGATCTGGGGAGGGCTAGCCGGCGAGCAGTACTTC
CASSSIWGGLAGEQYF
>TRBJ2-1|few|TRBV28|TRBD1
TGTGCCAGCAGTTTTCCGGGACAGTACAATGAGCAGTTCTTC
CASSFPGQYNEQFF
>TRBJ2-3|few|TRBV5-1|TRBD2
TGCGCCAGCAGACGAACTAGCGGCCACACAGATACGCAGTATTTT
CASRRTSGHTDTQYF
>TRBJ1-4|.|TRBV6-1|.
TGTGCCAGCAGTGAATATAAAGGGGGGGGCGAAAAACTGTTTTTT
CASSEYKGGGEKLFF
>TRBJ2-4|.|TRBV11-3|.
TGTGCCAGCAGCCTCTCCCCAGTAGGGCCAGCCAAAAACATTCAGTACTTC
CASSLSPVGPAKNIQYF
>TRBJ2-3|.|TRBV28|.
TGTGCCAGCAGTTTGAACGGACCAGGGGCTTTTCCAGATACGCAGTATTTT
CASSLNGPGAFPDTQYF
>TRBJ2-7|.|TRBV28|.
TGTGCCAGCAGTTTAGGGTACGAGCAGTACTTC
CASSLGYEQYF
>TRBJ2-1|.|TRBV10-3|TRBD2
TGTGCCATCAGCGTAACTGGATCGGGAGGAACCTACAATGAGCAGTTCTTC
CAISVTGSGGTYNEQFF
>TRBJ2-7|.|TRBV2|TRBD2
TGTGCCAGCAGAGAGGTAGCGGGAGGGGACTACGAGCAGTACTTC
CASREVAGGDYEQYF
>TRBJ2-1|.|TRBV9|.
TGTGCCAGCAGCGAAGTCCCCCAGGGCCGCTACAATGAGCAGTTCTTC
CASSEVPQGRYNEQFF
>TRBJ2-7|.|TRBV11-2|TRBD2
TGTGCCAGCAGCGCGAGGACTAGCGGATCCTACGAGCAGTACTTC
CASSARTSGSYEQYF
>TRBJ2-1|.|TRBV28|.
TGTGCCAGCAGTTTCGATTCCGGGAGCTTCCACAATGAGCAGTTCTTC
CASSFDSGSFHNEQFF
>TRBJ1-5|.|TRBV28|TRBD1
TGTGCCAGCAGGCGACAGGGGTTTGAGGATCAGCCCCAGCATTTT
CASRRQGFEDQPQHF
>TRBJ2-1|few|TRBV15|.
TGTGCCACCAGTTTCGGAGTGACTGCAGACAATGAGCAGTTCTTC
CATSFGVTADNEQFF
>TRBJ2-1|.|TRBV10-3|.
TGTGCCATCAGGCCCGGGGGCGCGTACAATGAGCAGTTCTTC
CAIRPGGAYNEQFF
>TRBJ2-1|many|TRBV4-3|TRBD2
TGCGCCAGCAGCCAAGAGGGTAGCGGGGGTTACAATGAGCAGTTCTTC
CASSQEGSGGYNEQFF
>TRBJ2-7|once|TRBV28|TRBD2
TGTGCCAGCAGTTTATCACTAGCGACGACCTCCTACGAGCAGTACTTC
CASSLSLATTSYEQYF
>TRBJ2-2|few|TRBV9|.
TGTGCCAGCAGCGGAAAAACGAACACCGGGGAGCTGTTTTTT
CASSGKTNTGELFF
>TRBJ1-5|.|TRBV7-9|.
TGTGCCAGCAGCTTAGTAGTTTGCATAAGTCTACGGCCCCAGCATTTT
CASSLVVCISLRPQHF
>TRBJ2-7|few|TRBV6-5|TRBD2
TGTGCCAGCAGTTACGCGGGACTAGCGGGAGAAGAGCAGTACTTC
CASSYAGLAGEEQYF
>TRBJ2-7|.|TRBV28|TRBD1
TGTGCCAGCAGTTTATATCCGACAGGGCGCGAGCAGTACTTC
CASSLYPTGREQYF
>TRBJ2-2|few|TRBV7-8|.
TGTGCCAGCAGCAACCTTAATTGGAGGAGCGGGGAGCTGTTTTTT
CASSNLNWRSGELFF
>TRBJ2-7|.|TRBV28|.
TGTGCCAGCAGTTTTTCCCAGGGTCTTTACGAGCAGTACTTC
CASSFSQGLYEQYF
>TRBJ2-3|many|TRBV4-1|.
TGCGCCAGCAGCCCCATTGGGTTAGGTCAGGGATTCGATACGCAGTATTTT
CASSPIGLGQGFDTQYF
>TRBJ1-3|few|TRBV19|.
TGTGCCAGTAGTATCGGCTTACACTCTGGAAACACCATATATTTT
CASSIGLHSGNTIYF
>TRBJ2-3|.|TRBV15|TRBD2
TGTGCCACCAGCACGAACGGGGCGGGAGCCCCCACAGATACGCAGTATTTT
CATSTNGAGAPTDTQYF
>TRBJ1-5|.|TRBV28|.
TGTGCGCTGGGGAGAGGGGTTGGTCAGCCCCAGCATTTT
CALGRGVGQPQHF
>TRBJ2-5|.|TRBV11-1|.
TGTGCCAGCAGCTTCCCCCGGGCCCGTGGGGAGACCCAGTACTTC
CASSFPRARGETQYF
>TRBJ2-7|.|TRBV27|.
TGTGCCAGCAGTTTTGGGGGAAATATTTACGAGCAGTACTTC
CASSFGGNIYEQYF